Shown below are 18 T cell receptor beta chains from a single sample sequenced in a study of cytomegalovirus exposure and HLA in healthy donors (TCRdb year 2017). The method was the immunoSEQ multiplex PCR assay. A mixture of 60 forward primers for TCR Vbeta segments and 13 reverse primers for TCR Jbeta segments was used in the multiplex PCR. Not all clones reach the TCRdb copy of this immuneACCESS table, which keeps in-frame sequences only. Checked studies attribute under half of the gap to unresolved V genes and leave the rest unexplained. This sample holds some 150,000 clones; roughly four fifths were observed only once. 3% to 3.5% of the sample is held by the ten biggest clonotypes. The sample taken for sequencing was PBMCs. The receptors shown here come from a male donor in good health and CMV-seronegative.

CDR3 region: CASSVATSYYGYTF. Here the CDR3 DNA reads TGTGCCAGCAGCGTAGCTACTAGCTACTATGGCTACACCTTC. The rearrangement joins TRBV9 to TRBJ1-2; D remains unclear. The germline CDR1 and CDR2 sequences are SGDLS and YYNGEE. The ends were cut back, 0 bases at V and 3 bases at J, with 9 bases in the middle. The CDR3 contains 14 residues.

There are a few counts of this clone. The chain uses TRBV6-5 and TRBJ1-6; 8 bases line up with TRBD1. This CDR3 contains 14 residues. J lost 7 bases, V lost 6 bases, and 5 bases had no gene match. Germline CDR1 reads MNHEY; CDR2 reads SVGAGI. CDR3 DNA: TGTGCCAGCAGGACGGACAGGGAAAATTCACCCCTCCACTTT. It translates to CASRTDRENSPLHF.

This chain joins TRBV6-5 and TRBJ1-2, with D unclear. The CDR3 is 15 residues long. Trimming removed 4 bases from V and 6 bases from J, with 18 bases in between. Germline CDR1 is MNHEY and CDR2 is SVGAGI. This CDR3 is CASSSLGRRGNGYTF. The DNA of the CDR3 is TGTGCCAGCAGTTCCCTCGGACGCCGGGGAAATGGCTACACCTTC.

The V and J genes are TRBV18 and TRBJ2-2; TRBD2 matches 7 bases. The CDR3 has 15 amino acids. CDR1 and CDR2 from the germline V gene are KGHSH and LQKENI. The V and J ends lost 3 bases and 3 bases, in that order; junction bases with no gene match: 4. The CDR3 protein is CASSPSRGDTGELFF. Written as DNA, the CDR3 is TGTGCCAGCTCACCGAGCCGGGGGGACACCGGGGAGCTGTTTTTT.

The rearrangement joins TRBV7-2 to TRBJ2-7; TRBD1 is a possible D gene (6 bases). Trimming cost V 3 bases and J 0 bases, with 9 bases left between them. This CDR3 spans 14 amino acids. Germline values: CDR1 SGHTA, CDR2 FQGNSA. The CDR3 here is CASSFQGSSYEQYF. The CDR3 region has the DNA TGTGCCAGCAGCTTTCAGGGGAGCTCCTACGAGCAGTACTTC.

This clone was seen a single time. The V gene is TRBV7-9, the J gene TRBJ1-1; TRBD1 aligns across 7 bases. Germline V gene sequence: CDR1 SEHNR, CDR2 FQNEAQ (reference sequence). The ends lost 2 bases at V and 4 bases at J; junction bases unmatched: 7. The CDR3 extends over 15 amino acids. CDR3 sequence (DNA): TGTGCCAGCAGCTTACTGGGACAGCTGACCACTGAAGCTTTCTTT. This translates into CASSLLGQLTTEAFF.

The chain combines TRBV5-5 with TRBJ2-1, with D maybe TRBD2 (7 bases). Germline values: CDR1 SGHKS, CDR2 YYEKEE (reference sequence). The CDR3 loop spans 15 amino acids. Trimming took off 3 bases at V and 3 bases at J, with 13 bases between the two ends. The CDR3 DNA reads TGTGCCAGCAGCTGGGCGGGGGCAAACTACAATGAGCAGTTCTTC. The encoded protein is CASSWAGANYNEQFF.

This clone is a singleton in its sample. The rearrangement uses TRBV13 and TRBJ2-7; 14 bases are shared with TRBD2. Germline V CDR1 and CDR2: PRHDT, FYEKMQ (reference sequence). The CDR3 has 16 amino acids. V gave up 1 base and J gave up 7 bases; unmatched junction bases: 6. The CDR3 bases are TGTGCCAGCAGCTTAGTCGGACTAGCGGGAGGTCAAGAGCAGTACTTC. It yields the protein CASSLVGLAGGQEQYF.

The chain joins TRBV28 to TRBJ1-2; 9 bases agree with TRBD1. Germline CDR1 is MDHEN and CDR2 is SYDVKM. The CDR3 is 14 amino acids. The junction had 11 bases not matched to a gene; V was cut back by 5 bases and J by 10 bases. The CDR3 protein is CASSLYRDRDPYTF. The DNA of the CDR3 is TGTGCCAGCAGTCTCTACCGGGACAGGGACCCCTACACCTTC.

The chain employs TRBV11-3 and TRBJ2-7; perhaps TRBD2 as D (5 bases). CDR1 is SGHNT, CDR2 YENEEA, per germline. Trimming pared 3 bases from V and 0 bases from J, leaving 6 bases between. CDR3 size: 13 residues. The CDR3 DNA sequence: TGTGCCAGCAGCTTTCGGGACTCCTACGAGCAGTACTTC. The encoded protein is CASSFRDSYEQYF.

This clone turned up a few times. V is TRBV2 and J is TRBJ1-2; unclear D gene. V was trimmed by 5 bases and J by 2 bases, leaving 9 bases between them. Germline V gene lookup returns CDR1 SNHLY and CDR2 FYNNEI. The CDR3 length is 13 residues. In DNA, the CDR3 is TGTGCCAGCAGTCTGGGCCGCAACTATGGCTACACCTTC. Translation gives CASSLGRNYGYTF.

This clone was seen a few times. The genes are TRBV28 and TRBJ1-2; a possible D gene is TRBD1 (5 bases). CDR1 is MDHEN and CDR2 is SYDVKM in the germline V gene. V lost 6 bases to trimming and J lost 0 bases, with 20 bases between them. The CDR3 is made up of 17 amino acids. The CDR3 loop is CASSLTVDSRSNYGYTF. CDR3 nucleotide sequence: TGTGCCAGCAGCCTCACGGTCGACAGCCGATCTAACTATGGCTACACCTTC.

The gene calls are TRBV5-4 and TRBJ2-7; the D gene is possibly TRBD2 (6 bases). Germline CDR1 is SGHNT and CDR2 is YYREEE (reference sequence). V lost 4 bases to trimming and J lost 2 bases, with 10 bases between them. The CDR3 runs to 13 residues. The CDR3 nucleotides read TGTGCCAGCAGCCCCTCGGGGGCCTACGAGCAGTACTTC. It yields the protein CASSPSGAYEQYF. Full variable domain (rest looked up from reference TRBV5-4 and TRBJ2-7): ETGVTQSPTHLIKTRGQQVTLRCSSQSGHNTVSWYQQALGQGPQFIFQYYREEENGRGNFPPRFSGLQFPNYSSELNVNALELDDSALYLCASSPSGAYEQYFGPGTRLTVT.

The CDR3 DNA follows: TGTGCCAGCCAAGCCGGGACAGCTCTCACCAACTACGAGCAGTACTTC. Its protein is CASQAGTALTNYEQYF. The chain uses TRBV28 and TRBJ2-7; TRBD1 agrees at 7 bases. Germline assignment: CDR1 MDHEN and CDR2 SYDVKM. The junction had 16 bases not matched to a gene; V was cut back by 8 bases and J by 3 bases. The CDR3 consists of 16 residues.

The chain links TRBV20-1 to TRBJ2-7, with 7 bases aligning to TRBD1. Germline CDR1 DFQATT, CDR2 SNEGSKA (reference sequence). The CDR3 is 11 residues long. The V gene end was trimmed by 6 bases and the J gene end by 7 bases; junction bases not matched to a gene: 6. The CDR3 DNA reads as TGCAGTGCCACGGGACAGTCAGAGCAGTACTTC. Residues: CSATGQSEQYF.

The gene calls are TRBV27 and TRBJ2-3, with 13 bases aligning to TRBD2. CDR1 is MNHEY, CDR2 SMNVEV, per germline (reference sequence). CDR3 length: 18 amino acids. V shed 4 bases, J shed 2 bases, and the junction held 9 bases outside the gene matches. In nucleotides, the CDR3 is TGTGCCAGCAGTTCTCCTGGACTAGCGGGGGCCTTCACAGATACGCAGTATTTT. It translates to CASSSPGLAGAFTDTQYF.

The CDR3 DNA reads TGTGCCAGCAGCCAAGGCGACGGGACAGGGACCTACGAGCAGTACTTC. It translates to CASSQGDGTGTYEQYF. The rearrangement joins TRBV14 to TRBJ2-7, with 9 bases matching TRBD1. CDR3 length equals 16 residues. Trimming at V came to 1 base and at J to 2 bases, leaving 6 bases not matched to a gene. Per germline, CDR1 SGHDN and CDR2 FVKESK.

The V and J genes are TRBV29-1 and TRBJ1-2, with D tentatively TRBD1 (5 bases). There are 12 residues in the CDR3. The germline gives CDR1 SQVTM, CDR2 ANQGSEA. V was cut by 6 bases and J by 3 bases, with 11 bases left in between. CDR3 region: CSVGQSHYGYTF. In nucleotides, the CDR3 is TGCAGCGTCGGACAATCCCACTATGGCTACACCTTC.